The TCR beta chain described here comes from a study of tissue T cells after allogeneic stem cell transplantation. Study-wide results and limits: Only a limited share of tissue TCRs appeared in blood or spleen.

Looked up from germline, CDR1 is SGHDT and CDR2 is FRDEAV. The length of the CDR3 is 14 residues. V was pared by 2 bases and J by 0 bases, with 9 bases between. This clone was seen only a few times. The antigen is undetermined. These gene names are mouse names. The read falls 1 residue short of the CDR3 end, and the missing part is taken from the germline J gene. Generated by immunoSEQ multiplex PCR, the TCRdb table keeps only in-frame clones and is missing some. The sample lists approximately 50,000 clones, approximately 73% seen once, with roughly 0.55% in the top ten. J is TRBJ2-7 and V is TRBV14, with D maybe TRBD2 (7 bases). The origin of this receptor is a pool of C57BL/6 mice in good health. The sequenced material came from sorted cells pooled from one or two spleens. The sequenced CDR3 bases are TGTGCCAGCAGTTTAGGGGGGCGCTCCTATGAACAGTAC. Protein: CASSLGGRSYEQY. The full-length CDR3 reads as CASSLGGRSYEQYF.